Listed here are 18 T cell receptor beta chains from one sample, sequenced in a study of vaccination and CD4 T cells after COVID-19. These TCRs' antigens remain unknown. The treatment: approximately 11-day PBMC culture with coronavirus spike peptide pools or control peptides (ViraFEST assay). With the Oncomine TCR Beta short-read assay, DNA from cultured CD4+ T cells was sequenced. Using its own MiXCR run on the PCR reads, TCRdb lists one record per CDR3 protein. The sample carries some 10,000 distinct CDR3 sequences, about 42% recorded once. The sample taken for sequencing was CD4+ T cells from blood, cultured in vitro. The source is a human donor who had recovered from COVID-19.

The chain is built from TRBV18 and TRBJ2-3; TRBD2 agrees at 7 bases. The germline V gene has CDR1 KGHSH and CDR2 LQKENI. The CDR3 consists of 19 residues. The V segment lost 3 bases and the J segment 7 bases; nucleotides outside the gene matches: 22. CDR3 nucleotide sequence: TGTGCCAGCTCACCCCAGCCGTCATCATCGCGGGGGACCGTACATACGCAGTATTTT. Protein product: CASSPQPSSSRGTVHTQYF.

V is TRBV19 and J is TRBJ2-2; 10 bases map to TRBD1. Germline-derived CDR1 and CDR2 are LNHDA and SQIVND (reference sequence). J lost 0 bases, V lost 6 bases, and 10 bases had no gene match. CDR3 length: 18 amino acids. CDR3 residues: CASSRDRGIDSNTGELFF. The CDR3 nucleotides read TGTGCCAGTAGCCGGGACAGGGGAATAGATTCGAACACCGGGGAGCTGTTTTTT.

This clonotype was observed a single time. The CDR3, as DNA: TGTGCCAGCTCACCCCTCGGCGCCCAGTATGGCTACACCTTC. As protein: CASSPLGAQYGYTF. The chain uses TRBV18 and TRBJ1-2; D unclear. Trimming removed 3 bases from V and 5 bases from J, with 13 bases in between. The CDR3 is made up of 14 amino acids. Germline-derived CDR1 and CDR2 are KGHSH and LQKENI.

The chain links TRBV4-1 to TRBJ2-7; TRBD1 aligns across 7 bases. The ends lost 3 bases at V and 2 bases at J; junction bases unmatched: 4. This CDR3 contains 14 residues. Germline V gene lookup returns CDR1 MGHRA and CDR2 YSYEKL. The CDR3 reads CASSQTGTAYEQYF. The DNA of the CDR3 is TGCGCCAGCAGCCAGACCGGGACAGCCTACGAGCAGTACTTC.

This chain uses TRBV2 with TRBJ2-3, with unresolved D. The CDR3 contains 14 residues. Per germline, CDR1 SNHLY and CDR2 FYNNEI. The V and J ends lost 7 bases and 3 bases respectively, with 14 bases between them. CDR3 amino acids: CASTPRARTDTQYF. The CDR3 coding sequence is TGTGCCAGCACACCCCGGGCACGGACAGATACGCAGTATTTT.

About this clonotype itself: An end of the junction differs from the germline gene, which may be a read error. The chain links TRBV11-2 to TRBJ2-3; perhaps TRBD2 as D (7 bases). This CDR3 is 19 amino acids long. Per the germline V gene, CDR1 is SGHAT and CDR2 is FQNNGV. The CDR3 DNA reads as TGCGCCAGCAGCCAAGAAGCTAGGTCGGGCGGCGGGGGCGGAGATACGCAGTATTTT. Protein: CASSQEARSGGGGGDTQYF.

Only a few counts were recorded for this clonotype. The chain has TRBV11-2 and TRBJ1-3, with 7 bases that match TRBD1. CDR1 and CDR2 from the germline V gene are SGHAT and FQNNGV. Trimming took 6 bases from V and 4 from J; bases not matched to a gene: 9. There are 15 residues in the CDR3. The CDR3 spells CASRRPGQRGNTIYF. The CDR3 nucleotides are TGTGCCAGCAGGAGGCCGGGACAGAGAGGAAACACCATATATTTT.

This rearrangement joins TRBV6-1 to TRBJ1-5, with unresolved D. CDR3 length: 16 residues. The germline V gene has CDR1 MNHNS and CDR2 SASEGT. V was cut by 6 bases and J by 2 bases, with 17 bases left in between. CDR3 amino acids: CASRTTAGYGNQPQHF. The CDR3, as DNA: TGTGCCAGCAGGACCACCGCGGGCTATGGCAATCAGCCCCAGCATTTT.

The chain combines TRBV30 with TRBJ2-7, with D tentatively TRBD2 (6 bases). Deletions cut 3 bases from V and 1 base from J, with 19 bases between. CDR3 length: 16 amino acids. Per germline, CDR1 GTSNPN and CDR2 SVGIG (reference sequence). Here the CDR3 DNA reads TGTGCCTGGAGGGGAGGAGATGTACTGTTTTCCTACGAGCAGTACTTC. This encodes CAWRGGDVLFSYEQYF. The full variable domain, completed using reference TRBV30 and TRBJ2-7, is SQTIHQWPATLVQPVGSPLSLECTVEGTSNPNLYWYRQAAGRGLQLLFYSVGIGQISSEVPQNLSASRPQDRQFILSSKKLLLSDSGFYLCAWRGGDVLFSYEQYFGPGTRLTVT.

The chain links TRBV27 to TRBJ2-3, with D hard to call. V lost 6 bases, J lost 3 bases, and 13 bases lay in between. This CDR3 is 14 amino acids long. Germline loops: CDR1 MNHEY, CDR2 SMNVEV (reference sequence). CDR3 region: CASRVALGTDTQYF. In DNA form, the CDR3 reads TGTGCCAGCAGAGTGGCGCTGGGGACAGATACGCAGTATTTT.

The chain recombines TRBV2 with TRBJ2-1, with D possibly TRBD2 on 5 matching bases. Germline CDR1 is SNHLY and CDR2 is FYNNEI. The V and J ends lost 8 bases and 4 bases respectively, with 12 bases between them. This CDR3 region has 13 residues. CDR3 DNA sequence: TGTGCCAGCGTGAGGGTGCAATACAATGAGCAGTTCTTC. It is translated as CASVRVQYNEQFF.

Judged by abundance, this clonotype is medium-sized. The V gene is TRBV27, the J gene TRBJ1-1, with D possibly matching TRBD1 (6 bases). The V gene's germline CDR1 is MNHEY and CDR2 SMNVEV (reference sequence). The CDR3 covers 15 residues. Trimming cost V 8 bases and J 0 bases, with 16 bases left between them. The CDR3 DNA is TGTGCCAGCCGAAGACAGGTTAACATGAACACTGAAGCTTTCTTT. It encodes CASRRQVNMNTEAFF.

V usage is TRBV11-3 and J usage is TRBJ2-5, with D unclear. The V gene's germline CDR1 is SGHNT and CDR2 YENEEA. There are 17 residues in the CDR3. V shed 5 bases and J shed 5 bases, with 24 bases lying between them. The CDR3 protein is CASSADLWGSVSETQYF. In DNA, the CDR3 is TGTGCCAGCAGCGCTGACCTTTGGGGATCGGTGTCGGAGACCCAGTACTTC.

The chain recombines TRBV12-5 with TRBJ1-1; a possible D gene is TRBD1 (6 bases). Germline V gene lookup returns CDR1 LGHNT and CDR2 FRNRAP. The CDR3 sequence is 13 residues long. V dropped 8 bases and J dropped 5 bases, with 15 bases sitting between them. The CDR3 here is CASWVGGGTEAFF. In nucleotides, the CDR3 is TGTGCTAGTTGGGTTGGGGGCGGGACTGAAGCTTTCTTT.

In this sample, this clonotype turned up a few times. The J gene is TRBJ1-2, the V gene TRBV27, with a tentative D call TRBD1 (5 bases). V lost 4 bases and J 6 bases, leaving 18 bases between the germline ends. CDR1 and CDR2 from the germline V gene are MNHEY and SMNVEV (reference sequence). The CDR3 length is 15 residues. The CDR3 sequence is CASSSRQGGWNGYTF. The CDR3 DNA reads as TGTGCCAGCAGTTCTAGGCAGGGTGGATGGAATGGCTACACCTTC.

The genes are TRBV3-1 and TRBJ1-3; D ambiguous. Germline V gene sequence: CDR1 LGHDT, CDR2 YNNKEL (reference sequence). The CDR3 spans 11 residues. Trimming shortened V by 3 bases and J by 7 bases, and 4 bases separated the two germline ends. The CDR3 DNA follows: TGTGCCAGCAGCCAGGGGAACACCATATATTTT. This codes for CASSQGNTIYF.

For the CDR3, the DNA is TGTGCCAGCAGCCTAGACCTTACCGGGGAGCTGTTTTTT. Protein sequence: CASSLDLTGELFF. This chain joins TRBV7-9 and TRBJ2-2; D is ambiguous. Trimming cost V 5 bases and J 5 bases, with 9 bases left between them. Per the germline V gene, CDR1 is SEHNR and CDR2 is FQNEAQ (reference sequence). This CDR3 region has 13 residues.

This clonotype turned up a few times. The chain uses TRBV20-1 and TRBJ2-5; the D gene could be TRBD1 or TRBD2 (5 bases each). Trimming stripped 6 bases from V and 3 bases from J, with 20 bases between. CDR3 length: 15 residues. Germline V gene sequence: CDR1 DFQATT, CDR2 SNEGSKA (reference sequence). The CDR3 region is CSAGVGDRVEETQYF. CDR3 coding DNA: TGCAGTGCCGGTGTGGGGGACCGGGTCGAAGAGACCCAGTACTTC.